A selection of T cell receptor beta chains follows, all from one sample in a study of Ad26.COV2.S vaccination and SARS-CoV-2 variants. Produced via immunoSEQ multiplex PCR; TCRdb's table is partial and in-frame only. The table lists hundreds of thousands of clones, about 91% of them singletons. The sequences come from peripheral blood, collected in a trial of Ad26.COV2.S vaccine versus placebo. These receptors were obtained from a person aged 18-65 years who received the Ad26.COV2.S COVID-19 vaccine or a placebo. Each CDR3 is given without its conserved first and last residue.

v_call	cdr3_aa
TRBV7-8	ASSLDRVSTDTQY
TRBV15	ATSREGGEAMPLH
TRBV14	ASSQRYRGALH
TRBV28	ASSLQPWDEKLF
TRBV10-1	ASSRDRGYYGYT
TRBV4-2	ASKLSGTSSYNEQF
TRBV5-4	ASSLGDGRTDTQY
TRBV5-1	ASSLGTGPGVGTQY
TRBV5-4	ASRSGTVAEAF
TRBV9	ASSPGHGRGNQPQH
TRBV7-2	ASSLGGFSSYNSPLH
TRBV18	ASSPQGGDEKLF
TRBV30	AWNYGTPSHEQF
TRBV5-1	ASSGGRVRNTEAF
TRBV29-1	SVGGQLSTEAF
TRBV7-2	ASSSLVTGELF
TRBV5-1	ASSRVKQETQY
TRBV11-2	ASSPQSGNEQF
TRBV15	ATSRGLAGGMSYNEQF
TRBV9	ASSHRRGSANYGYT
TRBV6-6	ASSPMTGVSTEAF
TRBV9	ASTKAPTGQETQY
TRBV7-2	ASSLGQNNEQF
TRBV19	ASSPNRGSGEKLF
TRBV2	ASNREKDGYT
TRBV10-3	ALSRGNTGELF
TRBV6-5	ASRGVQKLEQY
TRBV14	ASSQGVGYGYT
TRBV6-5	ASSYSGASYNSPLH
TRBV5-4	ASSLRFLAGGYNEQF
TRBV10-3	AISDRQSYEQY
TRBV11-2	ASSSPHRGVYEQY
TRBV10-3	AISERQGFELGYT
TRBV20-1	SASGLAGVETQY
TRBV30	AWSGDRGKPQH
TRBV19	ASSGLGALSNQPQH